What follows is one T cell receptor (beta chain) and its context. Its target is unknown. The data belong to a study of T cell responses to AZD1222 COVID-19 vaccine. Study overall: The study pooled second doses at about 4 or about 12 weeks. Whole-study results and caveats: Clonal diversity was possibly underestimated, and the donors were mostly white British, with more females. Researchers took repertoire samples only after the peak T cell response had come. Only a handful of individuals given AZD1222 were seropositive at baseline.

Assay used: immunoSEQ multiplex PCR; TCRdb lists only in-frame clones, some missing. This sample has approximately 110,000 clones; about 87% occur once, and the top ten carry roughly 4.5%. CDR3 length: 18 amino acids. Germline CDR1 and CDR2: PRHDT and FYEKMQ (reference sequence). The V gene end was trimmed by 7 bases and the J gene end by 0 bases; junction bases not matched to a gene: 10. The V and J genes are TRBV13 and TRBJ1-3, with TRBD1 matching over 12 bases. The source was peripheral blood, collected on day 0 of AZD1222 vaccination. The clonotype originates from an adult in good health. CDR3 sequence (DNA): TGTGCCAGCACCAGGGACAGGGGGCCCAAGGTCTCTGGAAACACCATATATTTT. This codes for CASTRDRGPKVSGNTIYF.